This TCR beta chain was recovered during a study of cytomegalovirus exposure and HLA in healthy donors (dated by TCRdb to 2017 to 2019). Broadly, across the study: According to an earlier analysis of several hundred of the donors, about 179 million T cells yielded 120 million or so unique TCR beta sequences and 250 to 350 Gb of sequence data. An early release covering some 640 HLA-typed donors comprised about 320 gigabases of sequencing data and around 85 million unique TCR sequences. Among the approximately 420 genotyped donors, 75% to 90% belonged to the genetic ancestry cluster associated with self-reported Caucasian donors. The study aimed to test whether signatures of past pathogen exposure could be identified by cataloging public T cell receptors. The T cell repertoires of 550 to 850 subjects were profiled by immunosequencing and related to cytomegalovirus serostatus. Along with the roughly 700-subject first cohort, a separate validation cohort of more than 90 different subjects was used. The study combined high-throughput TCR immunosequencing, statistical association of individual TCRs with disease status, and machine learning to predict cytomegalovirus infection status. In a later analysis, previously published TCR beta repertoires from more than 500 donors were re-analyzed and high-resolution HLA genotyping was added so that TCR occurrence patterns could be studied. In the later analysis, no new phenotypic data were used to find candidate immune exposures; instead, reliance was placed on TCR beta sequences and their occurrence across donors. To decide whether each TCR beta V gene segment behaved as functional or pseudogenic, an earlier analysis of approximately 600 of the donors relied on high-throughput TCR beta sequencing. Donor age, sex, ethnicity and CMV serostatus were compiled alongside the repertoire data. A later genetic analysis used genome-wide SNP genotypes for 398 of the 666 donors, treating that subset as a discovery cohort. Every repertoire in the discovery cohort had been generated on one and the same sequencing platform. HLA typing included class I and class II loci at four-digit resolution. Typing coverage varied by locus: roughly 620-630 donors for A, B, C, DRB1 and DQB1; 522 for DQA1; 600 to 610 for DPA1; more than 450 for DPB1. Because of strong linkage in the cohort, a few DR-DQ haplotypes were treated as single units for association and clustering. Among roughly 400 genotyped donors of the cohort, an average of approximately 240,000 unique TCR beta nucleotide sequences was sequenced per donor, of which about 18% were non-productive. The investigation overall reported the following: A group of highly shared sequence variants was considered likely to be a technical artifact of the sequencing pipeline. Immune exposure information for the cohort was limited to CMV serostatus. A total of roughly 160 TCR beta chains were listed by the study as associated with cytomegalovirus. A later analysis found that HLA-associated TCR beta chains were more clonally expanded and had lower generation probabilities than equally common non-associated chains. Because counts were too low, fewer than 20 rarely observed V segments, including chromosome 9 orphons, were excluded from the earlier analysis of a few hundred of the donors. In vitro tests confirmed that a few of the cytomegalovirus-associated TCR beta chains recognize cytomegalovirus antigens. According to the authors, the approach could potentially be generalized to other disease states and immunological phenotypes. This cohort had only TCR beta chains sequenced, and the lack of alpha or paired-chain data limited which features could be detected. Broadly in line with IMGT annotations, most TCR beta V segments showed up in productive rearrangements about 90% or about 30% of the time in an earlier analysis of several hundred of the donors. Some IMGT-functional V segments, including TRBV6-2 and TRBV6-3, could not be distinguished by the 87-base-pair reads and were therefore excluded. According to a later analysis, TCR association rates differed among HLA loci, with DRB1 alleles showing the most associated TCRs and HLA-C alleles showing the fewest. A further reported finding was that TCR beta sequences accurately predicted the HLA-A and HLA-B alleles for most subjects in the first cohort. When HLA alleles, especially DR and DQ, strongly co-occurred, attributing TCR associations to individual alleles was difficult. Several of the top co-occurrence clusters appeared to be linked to parvovirus B19, influenza, CMV and Epstein-Barr virus, according to a later analysis. A later genetic analysis reported fewer N-insertions in productive TCRs among donors in an Asian-associated ancestry cluster than the roughly 640-donor mean. The presence/absence analyses assumed that sequencing depth was roughly uniform across donors, and that assumption may not be true. At a false discovery rate of 0.05, a later analysis linked about 16,000 TCR beta sequences to specific HLA alleles. A later analysis found that most CMV-associated TCR beta chains appeared HLA-restricted, with HLA associations seemingly driven largely by CMV exposure. An association between a missense DCLRE1C variant and V-gene and J-gene trimming of TCR beta chains was found in a later genetic analysis and replicated in an independent cohort. Because HLA typing was missing for some donors at each locus, association tests included only the typed subset. Linkage disequilibrium might explain the correlated functional status among segregating V segments, but an unknown experimental factor could not be ruled out. Most TCR sequences were seen in very few donors, while some public TCRs were found in many individuals. In both the original and validation cohorts, the classifier was reported to diagnose cytomegalovirus status with high specificity and sensitivity.

The cohort comprised several hundred healthy bone marrow donors. At the time of sampling, every cohort member was nominally healthy, though immune exposures that went unrecorded were likely present. The donor tested CMV seropositive, placing the donor among the approximately 290 seropositive members of the cohort. A peripheral blood sample was provided by each donor, and peripheral blood mononuclear cells were used for TCR beta sequencing. The Qiagen DNeasy Blood Extraction Kit was used to extract genomic DNA from the blood cell samples. Spanning cysteine to phenylalanine, the CDR3 consists of 19 amino acids. The entry retains the CDR3 DNA only, 57 bases that are in frame from base 1. Trimming at the junction amounts to 1 base on V and 3 bases on J, and the germline ends lie 22 bases apart. The germline V gene gives CDR1 as SGHTA and CDR2 as FQGNSA. This clone is a singleton in its sample. The target of this receptor is not known. It has no much larger one-base neighbor in the sample; base qualities were not kept.

To prepare the library, the immunoSEQ multiplex PCR assay was applied. For the multiplex PCR, a mixture combining 60 forward primers for TCR Vbeta segments and 13 reverse primers for TCR Jbeta segments was used. The CDR3 region of rearranged TCR beta genes was amplified from genomic DNA by a multiplex PCR assay. On the Illumina HiSeq System, the amplified TCR beta libraries were sequenced as 87-base-pair reads. The source study handled its data this way. A later analysis tallied approximately 87 million unique TCR beta chains across the 550 to 850 repertoires, and about 10 million of those chains were shared by two or more donors. A nearest-neighbor algorithm error-corrected the raw reads and collapsed the reads into unique sequences, merging closely related sequences to remove PCR and sequencing errors. To assign V, D and J gene segments, CDR3 sequences were aligned to IMGT reference sequences. For a sequence to be retained, at least a six-nucleotide match to both a V gene segment and a J gene segment was required. Rearrangements were called productive when the CDR3 lacked stop codons and stayed in frame with V and J; all others were non-productive. CDR3 was defined by IMGT convention, running from the second conserved V-encoded cysteine to the conserved J-encoded phenylalanine. The earlier analysis of about 560 of the donors excluded any sequence lacking an unambiguous match to a single V gene segment. In an earlier analysis of a few hundred of the donors, a V segment was called functional when productive rearrangements were above 56.7%, and segregating when the standard deviation between donors exceeded 5%. A statistical classification framework was developed to diagnose cytomegalovirus status using the catalog of TCR beta chain sequences. A later analysis assigned V and J genes by comparing TCR nucleotide sequences with IMGT/GENE-DB human TR gene sequences. Using the TCRdist pipeline, a later analysis assigned CDR3 sequences along with most-parsimonious VDJ recombination scenarios. In a later analysis, each TCR beta chain was defined by its CDR3 amino acid sequence together with its V-gene family, and reads lacking a unique V-gene family were excluded. A later analysis removed roughly 590 highly shared, low-generation-probability nucleotide sequences to deal with suspected cross-contamination and a sequencing artifact. For each public chain, a later analysis derived a clonal expansion index from normalized ranks of inferred template counts within each repertoire. In a later analysis, generation probabilities were computed using a VDJ recombination model fitted to out-of-frame rearrangements, and the results were checked against IGoR. In a later analysis, TCR-TCR, TCR-HLA and TCR-CMV co-occurrence was scored with hypergeometric tests, and a repertoire-size bias correction was applied to TCR pairs. False discovery rates were estimated in a later analysis by permuting HLA or CMV assignments 20 times. In a later analysis, co-occurring TCRs were grouped using DBSCAN, with TCRdist sequence similarity added in when clustering inside HLA-allele-positive subsets. Repertoires with fewer than 30,000 or more than 120,000 public chains, plus five repertoires with anomalous nucleotide sharing, were excluded from co-occurrence clustering. The table was pulled from immuneACCESS by TCRdb, which kept in-frame rearrangements only. Such tables lose some clones; where checked, under half of the loss comes from unresolved V genes, and the rest has no known cause. V, J and clone size derive from that table, while D and trimming were established from the DNA sequence. The sample records about 130,000 clones, about 66% of which are singletons. The biggest ten clones account for 1.6% of the sample.

This clonotype was sampled from a man aged 25-45 years in good health and CMV-seropositive. Here the chain combines TRBV7-2 and TRBJ2-4, and possibly TRBD1, on 5 matching bases. Sequenced sample: PBMCs. The nucleotide sequence reads as follows: TGTGCCAGCAGCTTAGTTTGGAGTCAGGGTAGAGTAGGCAAAAACATTCAGTACTTC. Translated, this gives CASSLVWSQGRVGKNIQYF.